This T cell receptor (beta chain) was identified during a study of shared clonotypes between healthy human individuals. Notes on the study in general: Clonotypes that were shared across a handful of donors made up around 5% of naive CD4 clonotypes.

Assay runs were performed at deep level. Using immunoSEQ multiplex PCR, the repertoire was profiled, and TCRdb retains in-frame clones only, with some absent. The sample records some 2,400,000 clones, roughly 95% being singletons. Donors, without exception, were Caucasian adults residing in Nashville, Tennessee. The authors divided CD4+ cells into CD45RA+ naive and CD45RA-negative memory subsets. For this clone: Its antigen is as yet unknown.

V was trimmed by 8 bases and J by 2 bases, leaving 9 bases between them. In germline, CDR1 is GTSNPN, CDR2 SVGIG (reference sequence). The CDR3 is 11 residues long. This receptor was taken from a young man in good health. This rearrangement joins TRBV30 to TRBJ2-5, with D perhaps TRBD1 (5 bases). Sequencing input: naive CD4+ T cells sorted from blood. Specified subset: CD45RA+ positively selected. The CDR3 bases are TGTGCCCGAAGACAGCAAGAGACCCAGTACTTC. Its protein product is CARRQQETQYF.